One and the same sample provided the 10 T cell receptor beta chains below, sequenced in a study of STAT3 mutations in large granular lymphocyte leukemia (dated by TCRdb to about 2019). The antigens these receptors bind are not known. Library creation used the immunoSEQ multiplex PCR assay. TCRdb took over this immuneACCESS table, retaining in-frame rearrangements with V and J assigned. Such tables are incomplete; in checked studies, under half of the missing clones stem from an unresolved V gene, and the remainder is unexplained. Here the sample has some 17,000 clones; about four fifths occur a single time. The ten most abundant clones make up 6.5% to 9.5% of the sample. Study-wide conclusions, independent of this receptor: At least one immunodominant TCRbeta clonotype was present in every T-LGLL patient, and multiple immunodominant subclonotypes appeared in about half of the T-LGLL patients.

Specimen: peripheral blood mononuclear cells. The receptors shown here come from a man between 45 and 60 years old with T-cell large granular lymphocyte leukemia. Some clones in this sample may be carry-over from other donors' samples. The age is the age at diagnosis.

Here the CDR3 DNA reads TGTGCCAGCAGTTACTCAGCAGGGCGAGAGCAGTACTTC. It is translated as CASSYSAGREQYF. The chain links TRBV6-6 to TRBJ2-7, with D possibly matching TRBD1 (5 bases). CDR1 and CDR2 from the germline V gene are MNHNY and SVGAGI (reference sequence). V was cut by 0 bases and J by 7 bases, with 10 bases left in between. CDR3 length: 13 residues.

The CDR3 region is CASSLVRAGQETQYF. The DNA for the CDR3 is TGCGCCAGCAGCTTGGTTCGGGCAGGACAAGAGACCCAGTACTTC. This rearrangement joins TRBV5-1 to TRBJ2-5; D remains ambiguous. The CDR3 loop spans 15 amino acids. Trimming left V 0 bases short and J 2 bases short, with 11 bases between. The V gene's germline CDR1 is SGHRS and CDR2 YFSETQ.

This chain connects TRBV4-1 to TRBJ2-1, with 7 positions matching TRBD1. CDR1 and CDR2 from the germline V gene are MGHRA and YSYEKL. The CDR3 is made up of 16 amino acids. Trimming cost V 2 bases and J 5 bases; bases outside gene matches: 9. Here the CDR3 DNA reads TGCGCCAGCAGCCAAAGACAGGGCTGGGGTGACAATGAGCAGTTCTTC. Translating it yields CASSQRQGWGDNEQFF.

The chain carries TRBV2 and TRBJ2-2; TRBD2 aligns across 13 bases. V was pared by 6 bases and J by 7 bases, with 8 bases of the junction left unmatched. Germline V gene sequence: CDR1 SNHLY, CDR2 FYNNEI. This CDR3 has 16 amino acids. The CDR3 protein is CASSGTSGRVGGELFF. The CDR3 DNA is TGTGCCAGCAGCGGAACTAGCGGGAGGGTAGGCGGGGAGCTGTTTTTT.

V usage is TRBV6-5 and J usage is TRBJ2-5, with D possibly called TRBD1 or TRBD2 (7 bases each). CDR1 is MNHEY and CDR2 is SVGAGI in the germline V gene. There are 14 residues in the CDR3. Trimming removed 7 bases at V and 5 bases at J, with 17 bases between. The CDR3 loop reads CASTLYRGGETQYF. The CDR3, as DNA: TGTGCCAGCACCCTCTACAGGGGAGGGGAGACCCAGTACTTC.

The CDR3 nucleotides read TGTGCCAGCAGTCCCGGCCTAGCGAATGAGCAGTTCTTC. Translation gives CASSPGLANEQFF. The V and J genes are TRBV6-5 and TRBJ2-1; tentatively, D is TRBD2 (6 bases). The CDR3 covers 13 residues. Germline V gives CDR1 MNHEY, CDR2 SVGAGI. Trimming pared 5 bases from V and 7 bases from J, leaving 12 bases between.

The chain employs TRBV7-9 and TRBJ2-7, with D perhaps matching TRBD2 (5 bases). Germline-derived CDR1 and CDR2 are SEHNR and FQNEAQ (reference sequence). V was shortened by 1 base and J by 0 bases, with 10 bases between the two germline ends. The CDR3 extends over 15 amino acids. The CDR3 sequence: CASSLGAGLSYEQYF. For the CDR3, the DNA is TGTGCCAGCAGCTTAGGTGCGGGCCTCTCCTACGAGCAGTACTTC. Full variable domain (remainder filled in from reference TRBV7-9 and TRBJ2-7): DTGVSQNPRHKITKRGQNVTFRCDPISEHNRLYWYRQTLGQGPEFLTYFQNEAQLEKSRLLSDRFSAERPKGSFSTLEIQRTEQGDSAMYLCASSLGAGLSYEQYFGPGTRLTVT.

The V gene is TRBV11-3, the J gene TRBJ2-7; no firm D call. The CDR3 consists of 13 residues. The V end lost 0 bases, the J end lost 6 bases, and 9 bases lay between the germline ends. CDR1 SGHNT and CDR2 YENEEA come from the germline V gene. CDR3 protein: CASSLEVQSEQYF. CDR3 DNA: TGTGCCAGCAGCTTAGAGGTTCAGAGCGAGCAGTACTTC.

This clone showed up just once. J is TRBJ1-1 and V is TRBV28, with D hard to call. V lost 8 bases, J lost 1 base, and 11 bases lay in between. The germline CDR1 and CDR2 sequences are MDHEN and SYDVKM. This CDR3 region has 13 residues. The DNA for the CDR3 is TGTGCCAGCGGCCCCGAGAGGAACACTGAAGCTTTCTTT. Its translation is CASGPERNTEAFF.

J is TRBJ2-3 and V is TRBV14; no clear D gene. V dropped 4 bases and J dropped 6 bases, with 8 bases sitting between them. Germline V gives CDR1 SGHDN, CDR2 FVKESK. The CDR3 totals 12 residues. The CDR3 DNA follows: TGTGCCAGCAGCCCCTTCCCCGATACGCAGTATTTT. Protein: CASSPFPDTQYF.